Here is one T cell receptor (beta chain) with its context. Its specificity is not known. Assay: immunoSEQ multiplex PCR; the TCRdb copy retains only in-frame clones and omits some. Counted here are over 10,000 clones, roughly 74% occurring once; the ten biggest clones make up approximately 14%. This sample stems from a study of tumor-infiltrating lymphocytes in localized non-small cell lung cancer. Study conclusions and caveats: No T-cell fraction difference was seen between IM1 and IM2 tumors. Available tissue quantity limited TCR sequencing to a patient subset.

The source of this sequence is a human donor with non-small cell lung cancer. The specimen sequenced was uninvolved lung tissue not adjacent to the tumor.

The CDR3 here is CASSTGQGGGSYNSPLHF. The DNA for the CDR3 is TGTGCCAGTAGTACGGGACAGGGAGGCGGATCCTATAATTCACCCCTCCACTTT. The genes are TRBV19 and TRBJ1-6, with 9 bases that match TRBD1. Germline V gives CDR1 LNHDA, CDR2 SQIVND (reference sequence). This CDR3 has 18 residues. Trimming took 4 bases from V and 1 from J; bases not matched to a gene: 8.